This passage covers 7 T cell receptor beta chains from one sample sequenced in a study of shared clonotypes between healthy human individuals. Only in-frame clones appear in the TCRdb table, and some are missing; sequencing was by immunoSEQ multiplex PCR. Of about 92,000 clones detected, approximately 44% appear once; the ten largest clones hold less than 15%. Sequenced sample: PBMCs. These TCRs come from a woman in her thirties or forties in good health. Some clones in this sample may be carry-over from other donors' samples.

The rearrangement uses TRBV25-1 and TRBJ2-1, with 9 bases fitting TRBD2. The CDR3 extends over 14 amino acids. Germline loops: CDR1 MGHDK, CDR2 SYGVNS. Trimming removed 8 bases from V and 7 bases from J; junction bases left unmatched: 9. The CDR3 sequence is CASWREGRGNEQFF. For the CDR3, the DNA is TGTGCCAGCTGGCGGGAGGGGCGGGGGAATGAGCAGTTCTTC.

This chain joins TRBV30 and TRBJ2-7; D remains ambiguous. V was trimmed by 0 bases and J by 3 bases, leaving 6 bases between them. CDR1 and CDR2 from the germline V gene are GTSNPN and SVGIG (reference sequence). The CDR3 runs 12 residues. The CDR3 region has the DNA TGTGCCTGGAGTGTACAGAGCTACGAGCAGTACTTC. Translation gives CAWSVQSYEQYF.

To note about this clone: Possible read error: a much larger clone is one base away. Other DNA sequences from this sample encode an identical CDR3 as well. The genes are TRBV28 and TRBJ2-5, with D perhaps TRBD2 (6 bases). The CDR3 has 15 residues. The V end was cut by 3 bases, the J end by 5 bases, with 16 bases between. CDR1 and CDR2 from the germline V gene are MDHEN and SYDVKM. Here the CDR3 reads CASSFRGSLQETQYF. The CDR3, as DNA: TGTGCCAGCAGTTTCCGGGGGAGTCTCCAGGAGACCCAGTACTTC.

The J gene is TRBJ2-1, the V gene TRBV5-1; 8 bases are shared with TRBD1. The germline V gene encodes CDR1 SGHRS and CDR2 YFSETQ. The CDR3 loop spans 14 amino acids. V lost 7 bases and J lost 7; bases outside the gene matches: 10. In DNA form, the CDR3 reads TGCGCCAGCTCCAACAGGGGGGACTTGAATGAGCAGTTCTTC. Protein: CASSNRGDLNEQFF.

This clone showed up just a few times. The chain combines TRBV28 with TRBJ2-4; 7 nucleotides agree with TRBD2. V gave up 2 bases and J gave up 8 bases; unmatched junction bases: 9. The CDR3 is 15 residues long. Germline CDR1 is MDHEN and CDR2 is SYDVKM. The CDR3 sequence is CASSLREGASDIQYF. The CDR3 DNA sequence: TGTGCCAGCAGTTTAAGGGAGGGAGCGAGTGACATTCAGTACTTC.

This clone was counted only a few times. The chain joins TRBV7-8 to TRBJ2-1; D not certain. Germline V CDR1 and CDR2: SGHVS, FQNEAQ. The V end lost 3 bases, the J end lost 7 bases, and 10 bases lay between the germline ends. This CDR3 has 13 residues. Here the CDR3 reads CASSFASMNEQFF. DNA of the CDR3: TGTGCCAGCAGCTTCGCCAGCATGAATGAGCAGTTCTTC.

This rearrangement joins TRBV30 to TRBJ1-3; maybe TRBD1 (5 bases). V lost 0 bases, J lost 2 bases, and 8 bases lay in between. The CDR3 spans 14 residues. Per the germline V gene, CDR1 is GTSNPN and CDR2 is SVGIG (reference sequence). The CDR3 region has the DNA TGTGCCTGGAGTGTTGGGACGGCTGGAAACACCATATATTTT. Its protein is CAWSVGTAGNTIYF.